In this sample, the clone carrying this T cell receptor (beta chain) turned up a few times. The target antigen is unknown. The CDR3 length is 14 residues. The V end lost 10 bases, the J end lost 8 bases, and 23 bases lay between the germline ends. Germline CDR1 is SNHLY and CDR2 is FYNNEI. This sample stems from a study of T cell responses to AZD1222 COVID-19 vaccine. Study observations and caveats: Donors were mostly white British, more females; clonal diversity possibly underestimated. At 160-218 and 743-854, vaccine-associated CD4 TCRs were dominant, and they spanned spike.

The table came from immunoSEQ multiplex PCR; TCRdb's copy has only in-frame clones and leaves some out. The data contain roughly 150,000 clones, 92% of them singletons. The receptor was isolated from an adult in good health. The material sequenced was peripheral blood, taken on day 0 of AZD1222 vaccination. The V and J genes are TRBV2 and TRBJ1-1; possibly TRBD1 for D (6 bases). As DNA, the CDR3 is TGTGCCATCAACCAAGATTGGGGGGGGACAGAAGCTTTCTTT. It is translated as CAINQDWGGTEAFF.